A selection of T cell receptor beta chains follows, all from one sample in a study of T cell responses to AZD1222 COVID-19 vaccine. The data were produced by immunoSEQ multiplex PCR, yet TCRdb's version contains in-frame clones alone and is incomplete. Of roughly 100,000 clones listed, roughly 90% were seen once; the top ten hold 2% to 3%. Sequencing used peripheral blood, obtained on day 0 of AZD1222 vaccination. The receptors originated from an adult in good health. The CDR3 runs from the conserved cysteine through the conserved F or W. The D gene is left open where the match is weak. Not all rows give a size; the values are once, few, many and, for expanded clones, a class.

d_gene: TRBD1
j_gene: TRBJ1-2
v_gene: TRBV19
abundance: few
CDR3aa: CASTRDRGLYGYTF
CDR3nt: TGTGCCAGTACGCGGGACAGGGGGCTCTATGGCTACACCTTC

d_gene: TRBD2
j_gene: TRBJ2-3
v_gene: TRBV29-1
abundance: once
CDR3aa: CSVDGGGTDTQYF
CDR3nt: TGCAGCGTGGACGGGGGGGGCACAGATACGCAGTATTTT

d_gene: .
j_gene: TRBJ2-7
v_gene: TRBV3-1/TRBV3-2
abundance: .
CDR3aa: CASSPLRGLYEQYF
CDR3nt: TGTGCCAGCAGCCCCCTAAGAGGACTTTACGAGCAGTACTTC

d_gene: TRBD1
j_gene: TRBJ2-7
v_gene: TRBV11-2
abundance: .
CDR3aa: CASSAAGGREQYF
CDR3nt: TGTGCCAGCAGTGCCGCAGGGGGCCGCGAGCAGTACTTC

d_gene: .
j_gene: TRBJ2-7
v_gene: TRBV7-2
abundance: .
CDR3aa: CASSLGVAVYEQYF
CDR3nt: TGTGCCAGCAGCTTAGGGGTAGCGGTCTACGAGCAGTACTTC

d_gene: .
j_gene: TRBJ1-2
v_gene: TRBV18
abundance: few
CDR3aa: CASSPATDGYTF
CDR3nt: TGTGCCAGCTCACCGGCGACAGATGGCTACACCTTC

d_gene: TRBD2
j_gene: TRBJ2-3
v_gene: TRBV27
abundance: .
CDR3aa: CASSNRAGGANTQYF
CDR3nt: TGTGCCAGCTCCAATCGGGCGGGAGGGGCGAATACGCAGTATTTT

d_gene: TRBD1
j_gene: TRBJ2-3
v_gene: TRBV25-1
abundance: .
CDR3aa: CASSADRGLADTQYF
CDR3nt: TGTGCCAGCAGTGCAGACAGGGGGTTGGCAGATACGCAGTATTTT

d_gene: TRBD1
j_gene: TRBJ2-2
v_gene: TRBV4-1
abundance: .
CDR3aa: CASGDSLTGELFF
CDR3nt: TGCGCCAGCGGGGACAGCCTCACCGGGGAGCTGTTTTTT

d_gene: TRBD1
j_gene: TRBJ2-1
v_gene: TRBV6-5
abundance: .
CDR3aa: CASSYGTGVYEQFF
CDR3nt: TGTGCCAGCAGTTACGGGACAGGCGTCTATGAGCAGTTCTTC

d_gene: TRBD1
j_gene: TRBJ2-7
v_gene: TRBV6-2/TRBV6-3
abundance: .
CDR3aa: CASSYAGQGPDEQYF
CDR3nt: TGTGCCAGCAGTTACGCGGGACAGGGGCCCGACGAGCAGTACTTC

d_gene: .
j_gene: TRBJ1-2
v_gene: TRBV4-1
abundance: .
CDR3aa: CASSQDSLPGSTYGYTF
CDR3nt: TGCGCCAGCAGCCAAGATTCCCTACCCGGGAGCACCTATGGCTACACCTTC

d_gene: .
j_gene: TRBJ1-1
v_gene: TRBV29-1
abundance: .
CDR3aa: CSVEVRFATEAFF
CDR3nt: TGCAGCGTTGAGGTACGGTTTGCCACTGAAGCTTTCTTT

d_gene: TRBD1
j_gene: TRBJ2-7
v_gene: TRBV11-2
abundance: .
CDR3aa: CASSLRQGVHEQYF
CDR3nt: TGTGCCAGCAGCCTTCGACAGGGGGTGCACGAGCAGTACTTC

d_gene: .
j_gene: TRBJ2-2
v_gene: TRBV19
abundance: .
CDR3aa: CASSIRGNTGELFF
CDR3nt: TGTGCCAGTAGTATTAGGGGTAACACCGGGGAGCTGTTTTTT

d_gene: .
j_gene: TRBJ1-5
v_gene: TRBV6-4
abundance: .
CDR3aa: CASSSDSNQPQHF
CDR3nt: TGTGCCAGCAGTTCGGATAGCAATCAGCCCCAGCATTTT

d_gene: .
j_gene: TRBJ1-2
v_gene: TRBV3-1/TRBV3-2
abundance: few
CDR3aa: CASSQDGMGYSRYGYTF
CDR3nt: TGTGCCAGCAGCCAAGATGGGATGGGTTACTCAAGATATGGCTACACCTTC

d_gene: .
j_gene: TRBJ2-4
v_gene: TRBV6-5
abundance: .
CDR3aa: CASWAGRNIQYF
CDR3nt: TGTGCCAGCTGGGCCGGGAGAAACATTCAGTACTTC

d_gene: .
j_gene: TRBJ1-2
v_gene: TRBV6-6
abundance: .
CDR3aa: CASSRQPNYGYTF
CDR3nt: TGTGCCAGCAGTCGACAGCCTAACTATGGCTACACCTTC

d_gene: .
j_gene: TRBJ2-3
v_gene: TRBV24-1
abundance: .
CDR3aa: CATSENGPGGHSDTQYF
CDR3nt: TGTGCCACCAGTGAAAACGGGCCCGGAGGCCATTCAGATACGCAGTATTTT

d_gene: .
j_gene: TRBJ2-1
v_gene: TRBV27
abundance: .
CDR3aa: CASSLMGGNEQFF
CDR3nt: TGTGCCAGCAGTCTAATGGGGGGCAATGAGCAGTTCTTC